The 19 T cell receptor beta chains presented below share a single source sample, sequenced in a study of beta chain features in type 1 diabetes. Reverse transcribing all isolated RNA meant expressed TCRB transcripts were sequenced. Libraries were prepared by immunoSEQ multiplex PCR; TCRdb keeps only in-frame clonotypes and omits some of them. The sample holds approximately 340,000 clones, roughly 15% seen once. Sequencing input: naive CD4+ T cells from blood. The receptors stem from a woman aged 18-35 years in good health.

This clone showed up just a few times. CDR3 in amino acids: CASSWTSGKREQYF. In DNA form, the CDR3 reads TGTGCCAGCAGCTGGACTAGCGGGAAGCGTGAGCAGTACTTC. The chain is built from TRBV13 and TRBJ2-7; 12 nucleotides line up with TRBD2. CDR3 length equals 14 residues. The V and J ends lost 4 bases and 7 bases, in that order; junction bases with no gene match: 5. Per germline, CDR1 PRHDT and CDR2 FYEKMQ (reference sequence).

In this sample, this clone turned up a few times. This chain joins TRBV5-6 and TRBJ2-3; D is possibly TRBD1 (6 bases). The germline V gene encodes CDR1 SGHDT and CDR2 YYEEEE. The CDR3 is 14 amino acids. V was shortened by 6 bases and J by 3 bases, with 14 bases between the two germline ends. The CDR3 DNA reads as TGTGCCAGCAACCCCGGACAGCGTACAGATACGCAGTATTTT. Translating gives CASNPGQRTDTQYF.

Only a few counts were recorded for this clone. The genes are TRBV5-1 and TRBJ2-5; 7 bases map to TRBD2. The junction had 5 bases not matched to a gene; V was cut back by 6 bases and J by 0 bases. CDR1 and CDR2 from the germline V gene are SGHRS and YFSETQ. The CDR3 is 14 residues long. The CDR3 DNA follows: TGCGCCAGCACCTGGGGGGGGTACCAAGAGACCCAGTACTTC. As protein: CASTWGGYQETQYF.

The chain couples TRBV7-6 to TRBJ2-7; TRBD2 aligns across 9 bases. This CDR3 is 16 amino acids long. Germline CDR1 is SGHVS and CDR2 is FNYEAQ. The ends lost 5 bases at V and 2 bases at J; junction bases unmatched: 10. CDR3 residues: CASSVGASGVAYEQYF. In nucleotides, the CDR3 is TGTGCCAGCAGCGTAGGGGCTAGCGGGGTCGCCTACGAGCAGTACTTC. The variable domain in full, with the rest retrieved from reference TRBV7-6 and TRBJ2-7, is GAGVSQSPRYKVTKRGQDVALRCDPISGHVSLYWYRQALGQGPEFLTYFNYEAQQDKSGLPNDRFSAERPEGSISTLTIQRTEQRDSAMYRCASSVGASGVAYEQYFGPGTRLTVT.

This clone appeared a few times. This rearrangement joins TRBV9 to TRBJ2-7; tentative D call: TRBD2 (6 bases). CDR1 is SGDLS and CDR2 is YYNGEE in the germline V gene. The length of the CDR3 is 14 residues. V was pared by 7 bases and J by 2 bases, with 16 bases between. CDR3 amino acids: CASGSGLPAYEQYF. The CDR3 DNA is TGTGCCAGCGGATCCGGACTACCCGCCTACGAGCAGTACTTC.

The CDR3 bases are TGTGCCTGGAGTGTTAGGAGTACCAATCAGCCCCAGCATTTT. The encoded protein is CAWSVRSTNQPQHF. The chain is built from TRBV30 and TRBJ1-5, with D unresolved. Between the trimmed V and J ends, which lost 0 bases and 3 bases, there was a span of 9 bases. CDR3 length equals 14 residues. Per germline, CDR1 GTSNPN and CDR2 SVGIG (reference sequence).

J is TRBJ2-7 and V is TRBV6-5, with D perhaps matching TRBD2 (5 bases). This CDR3 region has 15 residues. Germline values: CDR1 MNHEY, CDR2 SVGAGI. Trimming pared 3 bases from V and 2 bases from J, leaving 14 bases between. CDR3 amino acids: CASSYSVGKTYEQYF. The CDR3 nucleotides are TGTGCCAGCAGTTATAGTGTCGGGAAGACCTACGAGCAGTACTTC.

This chain's CDR3 is CASGGNGGGLRGYTF. DNA for the CDR3: TGCGCCAGCGGCGGAAACGGGGGGGGACTCCGCGGCTACACCTTC. The chain combines TRBV5-1 with TRBJ1-2; a possible D gene is TRBD1 (5 bases). This CDR3 has 15 residues. V was clipped by 7 bases and J by 8 bases, with 24 bases between them. Germline CDR1 and CDR2: SGHRS and YFSETQ.

This clone was recorded a few times. The V and J genes are TRBV10-3 and TRBJ1-1; the D is unclear. Germline lookup yields CDR1 ENHRY and CDR2 SYGVKD. The CDR3 runs to 11 residues. With 7 bases removed from V and 6 bases from J, the gap between germline ends came to 9 bases. CDR3 protein: CAIKEAAEAFF. As DNA, the CDR3 is TGTGCCATCAAGGAGGCGGCTGAAGCTTTCTTT.

This clone has a handful of counts. The rearrangement uses TRBV20-1 and TRBJ2-7; D gene uncertain. V was trimmed by 0 bases and J by 9 bases, leaving 9 bases between them. This CDR3 is built from 11 residues. Germline loops: CDR1 DFQATT, CDR2 SNEGSKA (reference sequence). The CDR3 here is CSARDVIVQYF. The CDR3 DNA sequence: TGCAGTGCTAGAGATGTAATTGTGCAGTACTTC.

The chain recombines TRBV5-1 with TRBJ2-6, with 8 bases identical to TRBD1. Germline CDR1 reads SGHRS; CDR2 reads YFSETQ. Trimming took 7 bases from V and 0 from J; bases not matched to a gene: 15. The CDR3 spans 19 residues. The CDR3 DNA reads as TGCGCCAGCGCCCTCCTGGGACAGGCCTCGATCTCTGGGGCCAACGTCCTGACTTTC. This encodes CASALLGQASISGANVLTF.

This clone was seen only a few times. The chain employs TRBV28 and TRBJ2-5; 7 bases map to TRBD1. Unmatched junction bases numbered 11, after V lost 10 bases and J lost 3 bases. CDR3 size: 14 residues. In germline, CDR1 is MDHEN, CDR2 SYDVKM. CDR3: CATGQGVLEETQYF. In DNA, the CDR3 is TGTGCCACAGGGCAGGGGGTTTTGGAAGAGACCCAGTACTTC.

This clone was observed a handful of times. The rearrangement joins TRBV28 to TRBJ2-1; D not certain. The CDR3 runs to 12 residues. In germline, CDR1 is MDHEN, CDR2 SYDVKM. CDR3 loop: CGSRSSYNEQFF. The CDR3 nucleotides read TGTGGGTCGCGTAGCTCCTACAATGAGCAGTTCTTC. Based on the CDR3 plus reference TRBV28 and TRBJ2-1, the full variable domain is DVKVTQSSRYLVKRTGEKVFLECVQDMDHENMFWYRQDPGLGLRLIYFSYDVKMKEKGDIPEGYSVSREKKERFSLILESASTNQTSMYLCGSRSSYNEQFFGPGTRLTVL.

This clone was seen a handful of times. The chain recombines TRBV30 with TRBJ2-5; no clear D. The CDR3 runs to 11 residues. CDR1 and CDR2 (germline): GTSNPN, SVGIG (reference sequence). Deletions cut 5 bases from V and 2 bases from J, with 6 bases between. CDR3 region: CAWPPQETQYF. The CDR3 DNA follows: TGTGCCTGGCCCCCACAAGAGACCCAGTACTTC.

The rearrangement links TRBV9 to TRBJ2-2; tentative D call: TRBD2 (5 bases). Germline CDR1 reads SGDLS; CDR2 reads YYNGEE. V dropped 0 bases and J dropped 8 bases, with 5 bases sitting between them. This CDR3 is built from 12 residues. CDR3 bases: TGTGCCAGCAGCGTAGGGAGGGGGGAGCTGTTTTTT. Its translation is CASSVGRGELFF.

There are a few counts of this clone. V and J are TRBV5-1 and TRBJ1-5, with 7 bases fitting TRBD1. The V gene end was trimmed by 4 bases and the J gene end by 3 bases; junction bases not matched to a gene: 4. The CDR3 consists of 14 residues. Germline V gene data show CDR1 as SGHRS and CDR2 as YFSETQ. The CDR3 coding sequence is TGCGCCAGCAGCCAGGGACAGCCCAATCAGCCCCAGCATTTT. Protein: CASSQGQPNQPQHF. The full variable domain, with the rest looked up from reference TRBV5-1 and TRBJ1-5, is KAGVTQTPRYLIKTRGQQVTLSCSPISGHRSVSWYQQTPGQGLQFLFEYFSETQRNKGNFPGRFSGRQFSNSRSEMNVSTLELGDSALYLCASSQGQPNQPQHFGDGTRLSIL.

A few counts support this clone. This chain links TRBV6-1 with TRBJ2-6, with 7 bases identical to TRBD1. V trimming: 11 bases; J trimming: 1 base; junction bases outside the gene matches: 5. Germline-derived CDR1 and CDR2 are MNHNS and SASEGT. CDR3 length: 14 amino acids. The CDR3 region is CAGRQGSGANVLTF. CDR3 coding DNA: TGTGCCGGACGACAGGGATCTGGGGCCAACGTCCTGACTTTC.

This clone has more than one count but fewer than ten. The J gene is TRBJ2-7, the V gene TRBV9; TRBD2 matches 7 bases. Germline V gene lookup returns CDR1 SGDLS and CDR2 YYNGEE. The CDR3 totals 16 residues. V shed 0 bases, J shed 2 bases, and the junction held 8 bases outside the gene matches. The CDR3 spells CASSVGGGSRAYEQYF. CDR3 bases: TGTGCCAGCAGCGTAGGAGGCGGGAGTAGGGCCTACGAGCAGTACTTC.

This clone has a handful of counts. The chain carries TRBV30 and TRBJ2-7, with 13 bases matching TRBD2. The V gene end was trimmed by 0 bases and the J gene end by 5 bases; junction bases not matched to a gene: 7. CDR3 length: 16 residues. The germline CDR1 and CDR2 sequences are GTSNPN and SVGIG (reference sequence). The CDR3, as DNA: TGTGCCTGGAGTGTACGTAGGACTAGCGGGAGCCACGAGCAGTACTTC. It codes for CAWSVRRTSGSHEQYF.